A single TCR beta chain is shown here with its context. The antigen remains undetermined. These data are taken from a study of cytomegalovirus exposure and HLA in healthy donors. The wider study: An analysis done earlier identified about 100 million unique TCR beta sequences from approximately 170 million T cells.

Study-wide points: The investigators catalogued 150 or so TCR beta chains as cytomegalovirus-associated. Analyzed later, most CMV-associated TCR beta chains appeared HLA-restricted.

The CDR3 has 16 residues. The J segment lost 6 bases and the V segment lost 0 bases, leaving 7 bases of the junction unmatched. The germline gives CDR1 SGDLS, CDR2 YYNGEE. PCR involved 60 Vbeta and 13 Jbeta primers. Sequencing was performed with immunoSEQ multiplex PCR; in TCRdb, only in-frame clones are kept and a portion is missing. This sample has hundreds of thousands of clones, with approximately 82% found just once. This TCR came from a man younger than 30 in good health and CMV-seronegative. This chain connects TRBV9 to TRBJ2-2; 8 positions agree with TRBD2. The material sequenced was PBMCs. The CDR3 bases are TGTGCCAGCAGCGTAGTCAGCGGGAGATTGGCCGGGGAGCTGTTTTTT. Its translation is CASSVVSGRLAGELFF.